Each of the 8 T cell receptor beta chains below was sequenced from the same sample in a study of shared clonotypes between healthy human individuals. Naive CD8 cells comprised CD45RO-negative, CCR7-positively selected cells, excluding terminally differentiated effector memory CD45RA+ cells. Generated by immunoSEQ multiplex PCR, the TCRdb table keeps only in-frame clones and is missing some. The sample lists more than 2 million clones, about 95% occurring once. Sequencing was performed on naive CD8+ T cells sorted from blood. Receptors were obtained from a man aged 18 to 30 in good health.

The chain couples TRBV6-5 to TRBJ1-1; unclear D gene. Trimming pared 3 bases from V and 11 bases from J, leaving 16 bases between. Germline V gene sequence: CDR1 MNHEY, CDR2 SVGAGI. This CDR3 has 13 residues. CDR3 DNA sequence: TGTGCCAGCAGTTATCGGGGTGACCGTGAGGCTTTCTTT. Translation gives CASSYRGDREAFF.

The chain joins TRBV13 to TRBJ2-3; no clear D gene. In germline, CDR1 is PRHDT, CDR2 FYEKMQ (reference sequence). V dropped 0 bases and J dropped 2 bases, with 6 bases sitting between them. The CDR3 loop spans 14 amino acids. The chain's CDR3 is CASSLGPVTDTQYF. The CDR3 DNA reads TGTGCCAGCAGCTTAGGCCCGGTCACAGATACGCAGTATTTT.

The chain is built from TRBV9 and TRBJ2-1; weak D call: TRBD1 (5 bases). The germline V gene has CDR1 SGDLS and CDR2 YYNGEE. The V gene lost 5 bases and the J gene lost 5 bases, with 11 bases spanning the gap. The CDR3 extends over 13 amino acids. CDR3 bases: TGTGCCAGCAGGGCGACGGACAACAATGAGCAGTTCTTC. Translation: CASRATDNNEQFF.

This rearrangement joins TRBV28 to TRBJ2-5; 9 bases are a match to TRBD1. This CDR3 is 15 amino acids long. CDR1 and CDR2 (germline): MDHEN, SYDVKM. Trimming took 1 base from V and 5 from J; bases not matched to a gene: 5. The CDR3 region has the DNA TGTGCCAGCAGTTTATCCGGGACAGGGTTGGAGACCCAGTACTTC. Its translation: CASSLSGTGLETQYF.

The chain uses TRBV9 and TRBJ2-7; no definite D call. Germline V lookup: CDR1 SGDLS, CDR2 YYNGEE. V dropped 4 bases and J dropped 0 bases, with 17 bases sitting between them. This CDR3 has 16 residues. CDR3 sequence reads: CASSLYPGPLSYEQYF. CDR3 coding DNA: TGTGCCAGCAGCCTTTACCCCGGGCCACTCTCCTACGAGCAGTACTTC.

DNA of the CDR3: TGCAGCGTTGCGTGGGAGGTGGGCAAAAGCTCCTACAATGAGCAGTTCTTC. Amino acid sequence: CSVAWEVGKSSYNEQFF. This chain uses TRBV29-1 with TRBJ2-1, with a tentative D call TRBD2 (6 bases). Germline lookup yields CDR1 SQVTM and CDR2 ANQGSEA. The CDR3 has 17 amino acids. The ends were cut back, 4 bases at V and 0 bases at J, with 19 bases in the middle.

The V gene is TRBV14, the J gene TRBJ2-1; TRBD2 aligns across 8 bases. This CDR3 has 18 residues. J was trimmed by 8 bases and V by 1 base; bases with no gene match: 16. The germline CDR1 and CDR2 sequences are SGHDN and FVKESK. The CDR3 nucleotides read TGTGCCAGCAGCCAAGTCGGTAGCGGGATGTTTCGGGGCGATGAGCAGTTCTTC. Protein sequence: CASSQVGSGMFRGDEQFF. The whole variable domain, filled in from reference TRBV14 and TRBJ2-1, reads EAGVTQFPSHSVIEKGQTVTLRCDPISGHDNLYWYRRVMGKEIKFLLHFVKESKQDESGMPNNRFLAERTGGTYSTLKVQPAELEDSGVYFCASSQVGSGMFRGDEQFFGPGTRLTVL.

J is TRBJ2-7 and V is TRBV7-9; tentatively, D is TRBD1 (6 bases). The CDR3 runs 15 residues. CDR1 is SEHNR and CDR2 is FQNEAQ in the germline V gene (reference sequence). V shed 4 bases and J shed 2 bases, with 15 bases lying between them. The CDR3 is CASSSGAGPTYEQYF. The DNA of the CDR3 is TGTGCCAGCAGCTCAGGGGCAGGCCCGACCTACGAGCAGTACTTC. The full variable domain, in which reference TRBV7-9 and TRBJ2-7 provide the parts outside the CDR3, is DTGVSQNPRHKITKRGQNVTFRCDPISEHNRLYWYRQTLGQGPEFLTYFQNEAQLEKSRLLSDRFSAERPKGSFSTLEIQRTEQGDSAMYLCASSSGAGPTYEQYFGPGTRLTVT.